Reported below is one T cell receptor beta chain. The antigen is unknown. The CDR3 length is 14 residues. V lost 5 bases, J lost 0 bases, and 1 base stayed unmatched. Germline CDR1 is MDHEN and CDR2 is SYDVKM. This sample stems from a study of cytomegalovirus exposure and HLA in healthy donors. Study findings and constraints: Other equally common chains were less clonally expanded than HLA-associated TCR beta chains, a later analysis showed.

PCR was performed using 60 Vbeta and 13 Jbeta primers. The method was immunoSEQ multiplex PCR; TCRdb's version includes in-frame clones alone and lacks a portion of them. The sample records about 200,000 clones, roughly 90% being singletons. This chain joins TRBV28 and TRBJ2-4; 7 nucleotides agree with TRBD2. The sample consisted of PBMCs. This clonotype originated in a woman aged 25-40 years in good health and CMV-seronegative. This CDR3 is CASSLAVAKNIQYF. CDR3 nucleotide sequence: TGTGCCAGCAGTCTAGCGGTAGCCAAAAACATTCAGTACTTC.